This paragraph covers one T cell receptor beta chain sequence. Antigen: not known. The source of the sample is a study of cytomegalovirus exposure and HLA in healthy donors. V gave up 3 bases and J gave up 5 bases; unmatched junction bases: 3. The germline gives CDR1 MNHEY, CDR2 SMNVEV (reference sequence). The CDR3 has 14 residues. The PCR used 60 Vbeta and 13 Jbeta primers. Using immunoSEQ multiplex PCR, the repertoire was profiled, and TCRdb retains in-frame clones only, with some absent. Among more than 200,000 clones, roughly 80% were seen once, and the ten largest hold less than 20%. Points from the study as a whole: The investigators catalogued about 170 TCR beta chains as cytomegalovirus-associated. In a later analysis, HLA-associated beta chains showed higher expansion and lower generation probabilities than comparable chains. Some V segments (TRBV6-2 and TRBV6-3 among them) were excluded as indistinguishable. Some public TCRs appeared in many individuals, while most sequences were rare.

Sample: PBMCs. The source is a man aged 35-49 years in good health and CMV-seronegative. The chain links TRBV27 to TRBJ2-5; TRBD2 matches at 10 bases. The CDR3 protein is CASSFLAGDETQYF. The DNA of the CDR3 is TGTGCCAGCAGTTTCCTAGCGGGAGATGAGACCCAGTACTTC.